Listed here is a single T cell receptor (beta chain). Its target antigen remains unknown. The sample holds no much larger clone one base away, and base qualities are not on file. The library was built by means of 5' RACE. Sequencing instrument: Illumina HiSeq 2500. The second PCR ran for about 6 to 12 cycles and used a J-beta primer mix along with a sample-barcoded 5' primer. A unique molecular identifier was introduced onto each TCR beta cDNA molecule by a template-switch 5' adaptor carrying 12 random nucleotides. Each sample yielded at least 3 million CDR3-containing paired-end reads. All of the RNA was converted into first-strand cDNA using the Mint cDNA synthesis kit, with a TRBC-specific oligonucleotide serving as the primer. Following uracil-DNA glycosylase treatment, a first 18-cycle PCR with universal primers M1SS and BC2_uni_R was performed on all cDNA. The paper's data handling went like this. Each sample was normalized by randomly selecting 1 million high-quality reads, each carrying a distinct molecular identifier. Instead of being binned into consensus sequences, reads with shared molecular identifiers were discarded. MiTCR, set to a Q25 quality threshold and the strictest error-elimination algorithm, was used for CDR3 identification, clonotype clustering and error correction. A nonparametric unseen species model using Euler transformation provided a lower-bound estimate of total TCR beta diversity. The public reads were quality trimmed at Q25 with fastp and then assembled into clones with MiXCR by TCRdb, keeping productive beta chains. Each CDR3 protein gets just one entry, which takes the most common genes and DNA from the rows behind it. TCRdb, rather than the study authors, made the V and J calls. For this sample there are about 780,000 distinct CDR3 sequences; 46% appear just once. The ten largest clones take up about a sixth of the sample.

The trim is 0 bases for V and 3 bases for J, with a gap of 12 bases between the germline ends. The CDR3 runs 16 amino acids, cysteine and phenylalanine included. The read is trimmed to its CDR3 DNA, 48 bases read in frame from base 1. For CDR1 and CDR2, the germline V gene lists LGHNA and YNFKEQ. These data are taken from a study of blood T cells in healthy people across ages (dated by TCRdb to between 2015 and 2017). For the study in its entirety: Template switching captured roughly one uniquely barcoded TCR beta cDNA molecule per two T cells in model experiments. Age-related changes in TCR beta repertoire diversity were measured in the study by deep sequencing normalized with unique cDNA molecular identifiers. The study analyzed two additional independent replicas of 1 million unique cDNA reads from the same blood draw for two donors, one aged 18 to 29 and one aged 80 or older. Donors of different ages were randomly distributed across sequencing lanes to avoid experimental bias. The donors were split into four age groups: young (average 16 years), middle-aged (39), aged (approximately 60) and long-lived (over 80).

The roughly 42 donors, aged roughly 6 to 100 years, were systemically healthy Caucasian individuals from Russia. Each donor gave roughly 11 milliliters of peripheral blood, drawn into EDTA-treated Vacutainer tubes. Ficoll-Paque density-gradient centrifugation was used to isolate PBMCs, with at least 7 million obtained per sample. Total RNA was extracted from PBMCs with Trizol reagent, with at least 5 micrograms obtained per sample. For every donor, flow cytometry on a PBMC aliquot measured the percentage of naive CD45RAhigh/CD27high T cells. What the work shows at the level of the full study, not this receptor alone: Observed TCR beta diversity per million T cells fell roughly linearly with age, and a significant reduction was already apparent by age roughly 40. Because the CMV infection status of the donors was unknown, age-related changes in expanded clonotypes may potentially have been confounded. Total diversity estimates from one million sequenced T cells were considered lower bounds and underestimates. Compared with the aged group, the long-lived group had more naive CD4+ T cells, fewer expanded clones and increased TCR diversity, suggesting age selection. Since profiling was done on bulk unsorted PBMCs, naive and antigen-experienced compartments could not be conclusively compared. There was a strong correlation between observed TCR beta diversity and the percentage of naive T cells measured by flow cytometry.

The chain was built from TRBV4-2 and TRBJ1-3; perhaps TRBD1 is the D gene, with 6 bases matching. The receptor comes from a man older than 75 in good health. The sample consisted of blood. CDR3 protein: CASSQDQGRSGNTIYF. The bases are TGTGCCAGCAGCCAAGATCAGGGGCGAAGTGGAAACACCATATATTTT.